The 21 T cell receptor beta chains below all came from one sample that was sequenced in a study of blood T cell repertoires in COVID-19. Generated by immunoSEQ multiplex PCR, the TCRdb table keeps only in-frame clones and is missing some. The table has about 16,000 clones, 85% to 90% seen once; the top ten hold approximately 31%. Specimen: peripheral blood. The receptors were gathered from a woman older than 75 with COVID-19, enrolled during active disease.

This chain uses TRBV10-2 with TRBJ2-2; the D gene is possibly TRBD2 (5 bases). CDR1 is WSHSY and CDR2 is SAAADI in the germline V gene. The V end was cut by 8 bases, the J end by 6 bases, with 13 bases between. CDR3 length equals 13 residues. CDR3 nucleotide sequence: TGCGCCAGCGCCGCTGAGCGGCCCGGGGAGCTGTTTTTT. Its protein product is CASAAERPGELFF.

The CDR3 spells CASSLRDSDSGNTIYF. The CDR3 DNA follows: TGTGCCAGCAGCCTAAGGGACAGCGACTCTGGAAACACCATATATTTT. The V call is TRBV7-8, the J call TRBJ1-3; 7 nucleotides agree with TRBD1. In germline, CDR1 is SGHVS, CDR2 FQNEAQ. The V segment lost 5 bases and the J segment 0 bases; nucleotides outside the gene matches: 7. The CDR3 totals 16 residues. Together with reference TRBV7-8 and TRBJ1-3, the CDR3 gives the full variable domain: GAGVSQSPRYKVAKRGQDVALRCDPISGHVSLFWYQQALGQGPEFLTYFQNEAQLDKSGLPSDRFFAERPEGSVSTLKIQRTQQEDSAVYLCASSLRDSDSGNTIYFGEGSWLTVV.

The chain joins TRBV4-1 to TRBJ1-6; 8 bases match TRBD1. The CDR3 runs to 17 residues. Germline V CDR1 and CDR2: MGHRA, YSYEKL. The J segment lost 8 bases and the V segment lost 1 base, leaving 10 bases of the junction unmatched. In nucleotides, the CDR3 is TGCGCCAGCAGCCAAGCAGCAGCGGGACAGGCCGATTCACCCCTCCACTTT. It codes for CASSQAAAGQADSPLHF.

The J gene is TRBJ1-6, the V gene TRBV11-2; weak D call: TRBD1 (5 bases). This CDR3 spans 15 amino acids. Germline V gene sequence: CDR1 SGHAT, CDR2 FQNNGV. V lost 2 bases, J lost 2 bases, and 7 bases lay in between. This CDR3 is CASSLSGAYNSPLHF. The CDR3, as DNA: TGTGCCAGCAGCTTATCGGGGGCCTATAATTCACCCCTCCACTTT.

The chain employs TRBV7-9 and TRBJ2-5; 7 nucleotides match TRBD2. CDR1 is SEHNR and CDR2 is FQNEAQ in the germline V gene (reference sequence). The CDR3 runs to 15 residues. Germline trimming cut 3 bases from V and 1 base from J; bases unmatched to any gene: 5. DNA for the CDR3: TGTGCCAGCAGCTTGGGGAGGGCCCTCCAAGAGACCCAGTACTTC. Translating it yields CASSLGRALQETQYF.

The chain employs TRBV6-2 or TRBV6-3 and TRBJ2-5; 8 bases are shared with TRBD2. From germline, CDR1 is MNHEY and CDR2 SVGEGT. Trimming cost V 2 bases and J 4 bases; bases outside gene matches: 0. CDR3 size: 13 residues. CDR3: CASSYGTRETQYF. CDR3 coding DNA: TGTGCCAGCAGTTACGGGACTAGAGAGACCCAGTACTTC.

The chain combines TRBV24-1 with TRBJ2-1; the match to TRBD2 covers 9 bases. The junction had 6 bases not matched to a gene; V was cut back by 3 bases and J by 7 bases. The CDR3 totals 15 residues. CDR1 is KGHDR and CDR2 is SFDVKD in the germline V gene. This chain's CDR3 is CATSDVAGAGNEQFF. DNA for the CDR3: TGTGCCACCAGTGATGTAGCGGGAGCGGGGAATGAGCAGTTCTTC.

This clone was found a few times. CDR3 region: CASSGKYGYTF. The CDR3 DNA reads as TGTGCCAGTTCAGGGAAATATGGCTACACCTTC. The rearrangement links TRBV6-5 to TRBJ1-2; perhaps TRBD1 as D (5 bases). Looked up from germline, CDR1 is MNHEY and CDR2 is SVGAGI. The germline V and J ends were trimmed by 9 bases and 5 bases, with 10 bases remaining between them. There are 11 residues in the CDR3.

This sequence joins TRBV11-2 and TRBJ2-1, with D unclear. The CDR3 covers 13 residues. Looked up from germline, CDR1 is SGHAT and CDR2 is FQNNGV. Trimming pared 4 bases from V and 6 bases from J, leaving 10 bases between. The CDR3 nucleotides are TGTGCCAGCAGCTCTATTCGAGTCAATGAGCAGTTCTTC. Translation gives CASSSIRVNEQFF.

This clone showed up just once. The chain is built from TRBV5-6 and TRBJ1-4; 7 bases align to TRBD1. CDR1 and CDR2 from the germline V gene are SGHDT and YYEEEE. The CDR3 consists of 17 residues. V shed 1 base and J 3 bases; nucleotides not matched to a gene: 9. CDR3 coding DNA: TGTGCCAGCAGCTTGAAGACTACAGGGGAAGCTAATGAAAAACTGTTTTTT. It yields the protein CASSLKTTGEANEKLFF.

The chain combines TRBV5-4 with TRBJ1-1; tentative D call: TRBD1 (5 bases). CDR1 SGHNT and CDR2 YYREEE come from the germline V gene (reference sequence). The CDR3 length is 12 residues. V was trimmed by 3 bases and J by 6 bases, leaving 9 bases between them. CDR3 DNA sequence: TGTGCCAGCAGCTGGGGGGGTCCTGAAGCTTTCTTT. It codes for CASSWGGPEAFF.

CDR3 sequence (DNA): TGTGCCAGCACCACAGGGGGTATGTACGAGCAGTACTTC. Amino acids: CASTTGGMYEQYF. The chain is built from TRBV28 and TRBJ2-7; TRBD1 agrees at 8 bases. V dropped 7 bases and J dropped 4; count of bases not matched to a gene: 6. Looked up from germline, CDR1 is MDHEN and CDR2 is SYDVKM. This CDR3 spans 13 amino acids.

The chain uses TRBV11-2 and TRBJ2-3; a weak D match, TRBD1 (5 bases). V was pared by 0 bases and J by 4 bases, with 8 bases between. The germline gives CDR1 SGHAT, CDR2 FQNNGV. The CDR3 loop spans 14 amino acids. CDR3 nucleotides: TGTGCCAGCAGCTTAGATGGGGCCGCAGATACGCAGTATTTT. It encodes CASSLDGAADTQYF.

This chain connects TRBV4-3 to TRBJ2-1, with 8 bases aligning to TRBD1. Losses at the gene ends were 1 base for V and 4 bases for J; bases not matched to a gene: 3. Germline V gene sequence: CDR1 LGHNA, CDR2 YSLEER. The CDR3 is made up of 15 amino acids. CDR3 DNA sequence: TGCGCCAGCAGCCAAGTTACAGGGGGTTACAATGAGCAGTTCTTC. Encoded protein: CASSQVTGGYNEQFF.

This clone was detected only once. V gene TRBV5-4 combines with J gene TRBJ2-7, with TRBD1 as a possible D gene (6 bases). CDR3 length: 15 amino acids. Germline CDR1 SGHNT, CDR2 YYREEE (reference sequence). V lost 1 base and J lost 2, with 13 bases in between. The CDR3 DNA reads TGTGCCAGCAGCTTGCGGGCAGGGGACCCCTACGAGCAGTACTTC. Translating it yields CASSLRAGDPYEQYF.

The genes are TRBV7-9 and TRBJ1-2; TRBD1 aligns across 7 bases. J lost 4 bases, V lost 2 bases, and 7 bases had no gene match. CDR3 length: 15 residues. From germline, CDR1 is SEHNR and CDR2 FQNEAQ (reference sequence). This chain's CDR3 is CASSLTGTALYGYTF. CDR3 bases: TGTGCCAGCAGCTTAACGGGGACAGCCCTCTATGGCTACACCTTC.

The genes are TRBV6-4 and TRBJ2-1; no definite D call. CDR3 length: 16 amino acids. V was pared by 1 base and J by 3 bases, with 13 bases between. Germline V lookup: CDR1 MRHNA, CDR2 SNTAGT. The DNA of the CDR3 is TGTGCCAGCAGTGACTTTAGTAGCCGGATCTACAATGAGCAGTTCTTC. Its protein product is CASSDFSSRIYNEQFF.

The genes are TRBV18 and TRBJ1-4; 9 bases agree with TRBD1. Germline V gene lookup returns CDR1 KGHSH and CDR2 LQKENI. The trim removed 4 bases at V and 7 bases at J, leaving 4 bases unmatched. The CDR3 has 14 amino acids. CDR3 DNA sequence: TGTGCCAGCTCACTGGGACAGGGACCTGAAAAACTGTTTTTT. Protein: CASSLGQGPEKLFF. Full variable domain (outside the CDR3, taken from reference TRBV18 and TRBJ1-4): NAGVMQNPRHLVRRRGQEARLRCSPMKGHSHVYWYRQLPEEGLKFMVYLQKENIIDESGMPKERFSAEFPKEGPSILRIQQVVRGDSAAYFCASSLGQGPEKLFFGSGTQLSVL.

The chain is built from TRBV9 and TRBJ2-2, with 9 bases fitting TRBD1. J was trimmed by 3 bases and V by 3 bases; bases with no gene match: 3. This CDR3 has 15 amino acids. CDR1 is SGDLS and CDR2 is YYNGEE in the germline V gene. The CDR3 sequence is CASSARQGDTGELFF. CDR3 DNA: TGTGCCAGCAGCGCCAGACAGGGGGACACCGGGGAGCTGTTTTTT.

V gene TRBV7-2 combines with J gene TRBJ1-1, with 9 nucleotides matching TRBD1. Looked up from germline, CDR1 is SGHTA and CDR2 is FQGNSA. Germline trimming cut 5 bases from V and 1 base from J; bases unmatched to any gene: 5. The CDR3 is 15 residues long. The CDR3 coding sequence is TGTGCCAGCAGCGCAACACAGGGGGCGAACACTGAAGCTTTCTTT. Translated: CASSATQGANTEAFF.

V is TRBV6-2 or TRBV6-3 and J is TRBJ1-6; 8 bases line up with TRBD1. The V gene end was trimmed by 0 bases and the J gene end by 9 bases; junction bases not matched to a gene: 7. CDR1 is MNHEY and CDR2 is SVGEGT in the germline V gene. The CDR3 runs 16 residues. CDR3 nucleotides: TGTGCCAGCAGTTACTCGAGGTCAGGGGGCCCTTCACCCCTCCACTTT. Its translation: CASSYSRSGGPSPLHF.